This T cell receptor beta chain emerged from a study of shared clonotypes between healthy human individuals. The table lists this clone with a count of one. The sample holds other DNA sequences that translate to the same CDR3. Using immunoSEQ multiplex PCR, the repertoire was profiled, and TCRdb retains in-frame clones only, with some absent. The data show over a million clones, approximately 97% seen once. This CDR3 contains 15 residues. Trimming stripped 2 bases from V and 0 bases from J, with 6 bases between. CDR1 is SGHRS, CDR2 YFSETQ, per germline. Sequencing was done on a sample of naive CD4+ T cells sorted from blood. Regarding subset: CD45RA+ positively selected. The chain carries TRBV5-1 and TRBJ2-6; D not resolved. The source of this sequence is a man aged 25 to 45 in good health. Here the CDR3 reads CASSLGSSGANVLTF. CDR3 sequence (DNA): TGCGCCAGCAGCTTAGGAAGCTCTGGGGCCAACGTCCTGACTTTC. Combining the CDR3 with reference TRBV5-1 and TRBJ2-6 gives the whole variable domain KAGVTQTPRYLIKTRGQQVTLSCSPISGHRSVSWYQQTPGQGLQFLFEYFSETQRNKGNFPGRFSGRQFSNSRSEMNVSTLELGDSALYLCASSLGSSGANVLTFGAGSRLTVL.